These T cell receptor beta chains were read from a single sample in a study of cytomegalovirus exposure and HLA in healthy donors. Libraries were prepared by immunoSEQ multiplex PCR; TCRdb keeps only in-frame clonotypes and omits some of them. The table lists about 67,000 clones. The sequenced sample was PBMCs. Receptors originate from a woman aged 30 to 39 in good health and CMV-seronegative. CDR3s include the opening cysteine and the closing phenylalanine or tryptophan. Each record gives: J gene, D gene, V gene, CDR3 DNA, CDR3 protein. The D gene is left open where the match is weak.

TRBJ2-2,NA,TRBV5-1,TGCGCCAGCAGCTTTCGACTAGGTTCGGCCGGGGAGCTGTTTTTT,CASSFRLGSAGELFF
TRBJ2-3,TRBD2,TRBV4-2,TGTGCCAGCAGCGAGGGACTATCCCTGACAGATACGCAGTATTTT,CASSEGLSLTDTQYF
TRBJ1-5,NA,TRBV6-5,TGTGCCAGCAGGCCTAGGCCCAGGGATCAGCCCCAGCATTTT,CASRPRPRDQPQHF
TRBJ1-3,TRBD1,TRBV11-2,TGTGCCAGCAGCTGGGGAAAAGGGGGCTCCGGAAACACCATATATTTT,CASSWGKGGSGNTIYF
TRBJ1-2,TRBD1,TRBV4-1,TGCGCCAGCAGCCAAGGACAGGGAAGAGAGGGCTACACCTTC,CASSQGQGREGYTF
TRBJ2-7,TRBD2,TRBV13,TGTGCCAGCAGCTCCTACTCCGGGACTAGCGTTTCCTACGAGCAGTACTTC,CASSSYSGTSVSYEQYF
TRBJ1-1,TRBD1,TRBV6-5,TGTGCCAGCAGTGAATCCTCGGACAGGGCTGAAGCTTTCTTT,CASSESSDRAEAFF
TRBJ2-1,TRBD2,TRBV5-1,TGCGCCAGCAGCTCCACGGGGGGGCGGGACAATGAGCAGTTCTTC,CASSSTGGRDNEQFF
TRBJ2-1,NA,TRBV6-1,TGTGCCAGCAGTGGAGGGGGATTCACATACGACAATGAGCAGTTCTTC,CASSGGGFTYDNEQFF
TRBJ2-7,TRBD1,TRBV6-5,TGTGCCAGCAGCCCAGGGGGCCTAGCCTACGAGCAGTACTTC,CASSPGGLAYEQYF
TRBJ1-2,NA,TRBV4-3,TGCGCCAGCAGCCAAGATCGGGGGTCCGGCTACACCTTC,CASSQDRGSGYTF
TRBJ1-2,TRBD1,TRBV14,TGTGCCAGCAGCCGACAGGGGTATGGCTACACCTTC,CASSRQGYGYTF
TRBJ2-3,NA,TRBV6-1,TGTGCCAGCAATGTGCGGGAAGGAGGTACGCAGTATTTT,CASNVREGGTQYF
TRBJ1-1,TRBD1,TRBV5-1,TGCGCCAGCAGCTCTCGGGACAGGGTGAACACTGAAGCTTTCTTT,CASSSRDRVNTEAFF
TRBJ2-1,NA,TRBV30,TGTGCCTGGAGTGCCTTCACAGGGACATCCTACAATAAGCAGTTCTTC,CAWSAFTGTSYNKQFF
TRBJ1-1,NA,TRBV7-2,TGTGCCAGCAGCTTAGCCGGGGTGAACGCTGAAGCTTTCTTT,CASSLAGVNAEAFF
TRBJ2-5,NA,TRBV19,TGTGCCAGTAGTATAACAGGGGTCGGGGGGACCCAGTACTTC,CASSITGVGGTQYF
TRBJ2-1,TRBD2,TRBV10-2,TGCGCCAGCAGTGAGGGGCGGGGGGCCTACAATGAGCAGTTCTTC,CASSEGRGAYNEQFF
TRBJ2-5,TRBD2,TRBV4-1,TGCGCCAGCAGCCAGACCCAAACATCGGGGGGGCAAGAGACCCAGTACTTC,CASSQTQTSGGQETQYF
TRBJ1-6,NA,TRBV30,TGTGCCTGGAGTGTGGGACACTACAATTCACCCCTCCACTTT,CAWSVGHYNSPLHF
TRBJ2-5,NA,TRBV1,TGCACCAGCAGACCACCCGGGACAGACCAAGAGACCCAGTACTTC,CTSRPPGTDQETQYF
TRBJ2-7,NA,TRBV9,TGTGCCAGCAGTGAGACAGGTAGCTCCTACGAGCAGTACTTC,CASSETGSSYEQYF
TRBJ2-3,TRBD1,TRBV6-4,TGTGCCAGCAGTGAACCGGGACAGGCAGATACGCAGTATTTT,CASSEPGQADTQYF
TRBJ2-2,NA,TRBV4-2,TGTGCCAGCAGCCTACCACAGGGAAACACCGGGGAGCTGTTTTTT,CASSLPQGNTGELFF
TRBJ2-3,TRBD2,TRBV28,TGTGCCAGCAGTTCCCCCCGGGTAGCGGGAGCAGATACGCAGTATTTT,CASSSPRVAGADTQYF
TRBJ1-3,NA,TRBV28,TGTGCCAGCAGTTTTGTGGAGAGTGGAAACACCATATATTTT,CASSFVESGNTIYF
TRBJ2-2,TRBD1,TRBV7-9,TGTGCCAGCAGCTTAGCGCGCGGACAGGGGCCCGGGGAGCTGTTTTTT,CASSLARGQGPGELFF
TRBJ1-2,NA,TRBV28,TGTGCCAGCAGTTTAGACAGCGCAGACTATGGCTACACCTTC,CASSLDSADYGYTF
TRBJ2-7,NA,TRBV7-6,TGTGCCAGCAGCTTAGGAGGTACAGGAACCTACGAGCAGTACTTC,CASSLGGTGTYEQYF
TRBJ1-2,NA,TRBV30,TGTGCCTGGAGTGGACGGGGAGGCTACACCTTC,CAWSGRGGYTF
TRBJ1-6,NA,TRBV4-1,TGCGCCAGCAGCCAAGGGGGGGGACAATATAATTCACCCCTCCACTTT,CASSQGGGQYNSPLHF
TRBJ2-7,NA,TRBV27,TGTGCCAGCAGCCCCCTGATGCCGGGTCCCTACGAGCAGTACTTC,CASSPLMPGPYEQYF
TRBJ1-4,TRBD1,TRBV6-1,TGTGCCAGCAGTGAATCATCGACAGGGGCTGAAAAACTGTTTTTT,CASSESSTGAEKLFF
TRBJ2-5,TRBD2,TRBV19,TGTGCCAGTAGTACCGGGACCGGACTAGCGGAAGAGACCCAGTACTTC,CASSTGTGLAEETQYF
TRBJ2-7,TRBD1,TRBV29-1,TGCAGCGTGCCGGGACAGGGGTTCTACGAGCAGTACTTC,CSVPGQGFYEQYF
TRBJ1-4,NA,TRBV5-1,TGCGCCAGCAGCTTGGATCCCCGGCGGGGCGAAAAACTGTTTTTT,CASSLDPRRGEKLFF
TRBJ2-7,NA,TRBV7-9,TGTGCCAGCAGCTTAAAAGGAGAGGTCCACGAACAGTACTTC,CASSLKGEVHEQYF
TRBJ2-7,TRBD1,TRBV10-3,TGTGCCATCAGTGGAGGACAGGTAATCCACGAGCAGTACTTC,CAISGGQVIHEQYF
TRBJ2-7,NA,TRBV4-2,TGTGCCAGCAGCCAAGATCTAATAGCCCAGCAGTACTTC,CASSQDLIAQQYF
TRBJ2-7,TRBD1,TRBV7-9,TGTGCCAGCAGCTTAATAGGACAGGCCTACGAGCAGTACTTC,CASSLIGQAYEQYF
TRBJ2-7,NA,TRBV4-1,TGCGCCAGCAGCCAAGGAGATCCGGGGAGTCTCTACGAGCAGTACTTC,CASSQGDPGSLYEQYF
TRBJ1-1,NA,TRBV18,TGTGCCAGCTCACCCAGAAGGGAAGGGGGCACTGAAGCTTTCTTT,CASSPRREGGTEAFF
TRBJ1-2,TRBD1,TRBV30,TGTGCCTGGAGCCACCGGGACAGGGAAACGTATGGCTACACCTTC,CAWSHRDRETYGYTF
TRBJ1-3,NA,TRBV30,TGTGCCTGGACCCTACACCAGGGGCGCGGAAACACCATATATTTT,CAWTLHQGRGNTIYF
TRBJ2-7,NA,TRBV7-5,TGTGCCAGAAGCTTAGGAAAGGGGGGGGCCTACGAGCAGTACTTC,CARSLGKGGAYEQYF
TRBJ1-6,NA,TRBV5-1,TGCGCCAGCAGCTTGGGTCAGGGCTTTTCACCCCTCCACTTT,CASSLGQGFSPLHF
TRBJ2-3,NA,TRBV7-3,TGTGCCAGCAGCGCCGGGGTGGCAGATACGCAGTATTTT,CASSAGVADTQYF
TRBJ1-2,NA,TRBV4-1,TGCGCCAGCAGCCATACAGGTCTGGGCTACACCTTC,CASSHTGLGYTF